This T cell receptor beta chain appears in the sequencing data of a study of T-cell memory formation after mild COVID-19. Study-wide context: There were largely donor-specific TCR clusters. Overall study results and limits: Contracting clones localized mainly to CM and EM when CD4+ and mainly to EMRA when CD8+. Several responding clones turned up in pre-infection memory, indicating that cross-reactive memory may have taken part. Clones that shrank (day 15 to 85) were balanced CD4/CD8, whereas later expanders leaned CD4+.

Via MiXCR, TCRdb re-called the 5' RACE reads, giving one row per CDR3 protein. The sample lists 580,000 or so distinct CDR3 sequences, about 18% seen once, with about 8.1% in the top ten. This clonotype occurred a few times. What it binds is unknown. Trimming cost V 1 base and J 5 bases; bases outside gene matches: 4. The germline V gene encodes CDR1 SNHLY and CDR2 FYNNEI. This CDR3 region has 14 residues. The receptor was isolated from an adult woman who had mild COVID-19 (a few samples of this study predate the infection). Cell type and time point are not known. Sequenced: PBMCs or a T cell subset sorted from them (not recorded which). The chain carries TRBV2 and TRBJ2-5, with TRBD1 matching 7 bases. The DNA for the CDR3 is TGTGCCAGCAGTGAAGGAAGGGGGCAGGAGACCCAGTACTTC. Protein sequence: CASSEGRGQETQYF. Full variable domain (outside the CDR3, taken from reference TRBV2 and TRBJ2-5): EPEVTQTPSHQVTQMGQEVILRCVPISNHLYFYWYRQILGQKVEFLVSFYNNEISEKSEIFDDQFSVERPDGSNFTLKIRSTKLEDSAMYFCASSEGRGQETQYFGPGTRLLVL.